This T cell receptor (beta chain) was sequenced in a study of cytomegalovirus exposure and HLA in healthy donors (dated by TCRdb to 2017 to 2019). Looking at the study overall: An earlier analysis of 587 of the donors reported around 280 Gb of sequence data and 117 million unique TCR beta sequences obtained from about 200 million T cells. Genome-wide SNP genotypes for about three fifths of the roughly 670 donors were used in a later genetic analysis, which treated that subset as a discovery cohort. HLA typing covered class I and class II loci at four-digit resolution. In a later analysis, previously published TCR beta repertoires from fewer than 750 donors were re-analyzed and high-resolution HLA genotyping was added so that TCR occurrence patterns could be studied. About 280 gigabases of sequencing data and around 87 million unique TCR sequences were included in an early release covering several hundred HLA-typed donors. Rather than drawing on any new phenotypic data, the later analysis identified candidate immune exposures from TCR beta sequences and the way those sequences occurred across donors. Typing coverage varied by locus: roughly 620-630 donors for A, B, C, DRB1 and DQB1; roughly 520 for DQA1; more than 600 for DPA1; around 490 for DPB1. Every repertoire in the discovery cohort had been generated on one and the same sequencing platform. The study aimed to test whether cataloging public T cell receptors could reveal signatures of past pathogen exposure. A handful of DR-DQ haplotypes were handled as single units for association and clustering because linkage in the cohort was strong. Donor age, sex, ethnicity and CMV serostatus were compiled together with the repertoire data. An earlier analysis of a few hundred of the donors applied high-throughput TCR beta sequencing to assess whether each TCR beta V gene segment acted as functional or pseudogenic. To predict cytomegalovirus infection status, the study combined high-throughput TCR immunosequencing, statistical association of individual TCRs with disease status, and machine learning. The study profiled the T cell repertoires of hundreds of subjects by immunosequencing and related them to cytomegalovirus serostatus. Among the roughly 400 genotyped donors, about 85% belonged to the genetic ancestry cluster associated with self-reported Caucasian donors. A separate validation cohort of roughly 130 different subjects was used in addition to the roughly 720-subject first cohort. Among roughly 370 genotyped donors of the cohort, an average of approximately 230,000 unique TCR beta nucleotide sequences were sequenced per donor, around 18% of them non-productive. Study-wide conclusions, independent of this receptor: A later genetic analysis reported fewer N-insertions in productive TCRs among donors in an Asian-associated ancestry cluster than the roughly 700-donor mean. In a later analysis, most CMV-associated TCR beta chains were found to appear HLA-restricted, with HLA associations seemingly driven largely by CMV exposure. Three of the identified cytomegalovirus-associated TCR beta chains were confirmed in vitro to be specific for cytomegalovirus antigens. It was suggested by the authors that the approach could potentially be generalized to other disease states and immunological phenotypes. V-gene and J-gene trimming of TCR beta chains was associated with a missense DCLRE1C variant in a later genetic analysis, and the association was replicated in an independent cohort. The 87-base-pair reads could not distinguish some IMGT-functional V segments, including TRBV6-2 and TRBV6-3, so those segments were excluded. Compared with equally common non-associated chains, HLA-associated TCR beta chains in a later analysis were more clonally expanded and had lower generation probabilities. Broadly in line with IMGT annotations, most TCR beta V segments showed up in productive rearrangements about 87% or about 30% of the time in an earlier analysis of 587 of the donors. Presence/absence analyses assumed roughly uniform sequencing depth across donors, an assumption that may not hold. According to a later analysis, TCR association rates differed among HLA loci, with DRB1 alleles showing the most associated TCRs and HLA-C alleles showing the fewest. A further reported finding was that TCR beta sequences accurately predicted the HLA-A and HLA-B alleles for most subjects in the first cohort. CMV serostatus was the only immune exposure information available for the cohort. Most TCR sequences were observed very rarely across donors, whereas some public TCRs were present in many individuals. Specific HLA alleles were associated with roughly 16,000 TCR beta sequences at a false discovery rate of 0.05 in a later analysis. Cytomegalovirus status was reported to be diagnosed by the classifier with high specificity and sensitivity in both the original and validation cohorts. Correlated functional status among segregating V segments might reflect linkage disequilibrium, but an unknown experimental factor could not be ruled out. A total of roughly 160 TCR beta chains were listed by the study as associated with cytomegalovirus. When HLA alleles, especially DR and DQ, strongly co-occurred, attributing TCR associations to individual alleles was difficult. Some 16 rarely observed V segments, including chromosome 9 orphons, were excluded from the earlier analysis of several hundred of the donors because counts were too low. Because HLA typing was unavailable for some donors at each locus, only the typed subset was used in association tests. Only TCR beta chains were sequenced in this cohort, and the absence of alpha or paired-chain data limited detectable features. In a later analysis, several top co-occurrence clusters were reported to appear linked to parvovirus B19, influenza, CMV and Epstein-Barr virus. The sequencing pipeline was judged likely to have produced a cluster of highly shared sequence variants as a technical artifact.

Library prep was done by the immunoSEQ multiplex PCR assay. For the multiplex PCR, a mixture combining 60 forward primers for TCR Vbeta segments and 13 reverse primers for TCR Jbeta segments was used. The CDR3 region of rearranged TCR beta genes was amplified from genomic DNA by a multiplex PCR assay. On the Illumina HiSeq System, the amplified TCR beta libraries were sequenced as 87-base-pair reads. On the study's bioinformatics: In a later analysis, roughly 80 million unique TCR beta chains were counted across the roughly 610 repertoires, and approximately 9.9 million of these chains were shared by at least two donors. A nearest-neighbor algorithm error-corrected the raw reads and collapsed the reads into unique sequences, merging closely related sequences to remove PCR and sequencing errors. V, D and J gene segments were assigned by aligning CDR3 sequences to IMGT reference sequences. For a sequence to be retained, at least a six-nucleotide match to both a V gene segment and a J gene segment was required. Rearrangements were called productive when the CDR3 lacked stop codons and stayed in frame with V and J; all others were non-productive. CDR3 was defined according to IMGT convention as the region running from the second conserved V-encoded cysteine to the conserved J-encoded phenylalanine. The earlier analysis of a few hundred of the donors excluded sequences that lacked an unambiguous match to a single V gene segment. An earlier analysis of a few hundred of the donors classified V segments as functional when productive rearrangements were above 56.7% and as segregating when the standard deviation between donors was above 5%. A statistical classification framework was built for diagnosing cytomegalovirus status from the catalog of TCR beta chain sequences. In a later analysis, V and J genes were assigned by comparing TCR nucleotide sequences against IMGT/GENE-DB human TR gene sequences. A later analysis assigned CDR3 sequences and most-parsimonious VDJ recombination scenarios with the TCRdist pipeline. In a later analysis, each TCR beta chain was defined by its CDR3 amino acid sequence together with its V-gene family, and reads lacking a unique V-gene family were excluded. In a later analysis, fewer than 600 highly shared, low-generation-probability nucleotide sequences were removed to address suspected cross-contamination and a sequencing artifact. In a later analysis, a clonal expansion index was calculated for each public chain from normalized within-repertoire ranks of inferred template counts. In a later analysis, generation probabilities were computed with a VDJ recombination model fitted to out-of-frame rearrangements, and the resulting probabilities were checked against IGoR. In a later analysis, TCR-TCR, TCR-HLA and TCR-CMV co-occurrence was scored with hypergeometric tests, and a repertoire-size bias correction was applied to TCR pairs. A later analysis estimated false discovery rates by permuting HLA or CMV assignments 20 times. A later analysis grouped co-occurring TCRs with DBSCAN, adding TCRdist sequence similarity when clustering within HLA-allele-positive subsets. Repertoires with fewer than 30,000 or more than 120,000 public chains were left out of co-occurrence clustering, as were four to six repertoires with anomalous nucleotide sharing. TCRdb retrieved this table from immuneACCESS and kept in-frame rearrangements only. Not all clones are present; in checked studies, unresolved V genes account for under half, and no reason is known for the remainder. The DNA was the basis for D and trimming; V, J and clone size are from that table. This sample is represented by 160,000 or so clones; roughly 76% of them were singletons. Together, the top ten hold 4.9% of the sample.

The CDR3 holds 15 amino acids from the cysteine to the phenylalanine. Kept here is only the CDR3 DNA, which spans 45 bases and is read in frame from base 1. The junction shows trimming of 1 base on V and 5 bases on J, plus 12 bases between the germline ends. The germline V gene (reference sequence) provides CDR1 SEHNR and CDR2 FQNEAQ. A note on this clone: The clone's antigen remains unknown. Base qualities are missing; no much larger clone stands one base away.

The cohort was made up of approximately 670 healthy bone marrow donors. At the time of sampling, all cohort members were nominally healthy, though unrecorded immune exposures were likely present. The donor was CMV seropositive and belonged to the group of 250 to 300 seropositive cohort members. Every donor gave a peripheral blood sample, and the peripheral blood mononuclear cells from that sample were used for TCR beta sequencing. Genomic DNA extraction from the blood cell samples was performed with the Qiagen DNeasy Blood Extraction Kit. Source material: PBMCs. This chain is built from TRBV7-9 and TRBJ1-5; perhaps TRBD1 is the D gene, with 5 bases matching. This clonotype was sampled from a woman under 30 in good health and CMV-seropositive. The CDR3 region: CASSLGGEKYQPQHF. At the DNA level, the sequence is TGTGCCAGCAGCTTAGGGGGGGAGAAGTATCAGCCCCAGCATTTT.